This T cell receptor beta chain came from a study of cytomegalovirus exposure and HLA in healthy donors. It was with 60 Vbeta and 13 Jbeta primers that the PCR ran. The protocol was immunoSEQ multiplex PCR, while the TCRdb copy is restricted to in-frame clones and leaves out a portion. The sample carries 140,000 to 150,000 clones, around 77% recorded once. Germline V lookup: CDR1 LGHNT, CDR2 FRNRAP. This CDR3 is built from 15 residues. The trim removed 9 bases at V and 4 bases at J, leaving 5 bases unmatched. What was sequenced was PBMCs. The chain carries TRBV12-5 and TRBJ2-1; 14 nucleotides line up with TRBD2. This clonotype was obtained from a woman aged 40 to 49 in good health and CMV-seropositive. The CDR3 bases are TGTGCTAGCAGGACTAGCGGGGGGTCGTACAATGAGCAGTTCTTC. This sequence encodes CASRTSGGSYNEQFF.